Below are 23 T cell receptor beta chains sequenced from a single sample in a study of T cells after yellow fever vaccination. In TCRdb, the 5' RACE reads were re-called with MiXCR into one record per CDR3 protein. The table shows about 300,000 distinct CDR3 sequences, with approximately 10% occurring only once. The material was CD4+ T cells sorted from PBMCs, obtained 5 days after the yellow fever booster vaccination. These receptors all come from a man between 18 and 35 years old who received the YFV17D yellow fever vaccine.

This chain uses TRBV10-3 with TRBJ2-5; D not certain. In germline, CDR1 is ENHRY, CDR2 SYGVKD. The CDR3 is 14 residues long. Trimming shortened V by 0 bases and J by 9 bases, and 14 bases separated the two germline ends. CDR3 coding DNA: TGTGCCATCAGTGAGTCTGGGCCGCGAAGAGCCCAGTACTTC. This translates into CAISESGPRRAQYF.

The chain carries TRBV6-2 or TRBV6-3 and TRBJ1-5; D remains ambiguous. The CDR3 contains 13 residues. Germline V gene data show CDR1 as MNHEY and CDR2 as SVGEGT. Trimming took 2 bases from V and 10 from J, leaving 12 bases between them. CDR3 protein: CASSYQELEPQHF. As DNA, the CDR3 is TGTGCCAGCAGTTACCAGGAGTTGGAACCCCAGCATTTT.

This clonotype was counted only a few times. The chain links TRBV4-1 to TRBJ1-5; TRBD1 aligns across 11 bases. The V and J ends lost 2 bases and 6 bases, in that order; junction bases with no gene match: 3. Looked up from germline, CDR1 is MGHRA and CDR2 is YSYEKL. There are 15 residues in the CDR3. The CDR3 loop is CASSQQGTGGQPQHF. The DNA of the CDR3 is TGCGCCAGCAGCCAACAAGGGACAGGGGGTCAGCCCCAGCATTTT.

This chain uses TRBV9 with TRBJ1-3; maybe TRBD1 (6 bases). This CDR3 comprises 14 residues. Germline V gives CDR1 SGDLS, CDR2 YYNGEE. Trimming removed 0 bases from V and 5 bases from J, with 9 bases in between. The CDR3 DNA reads TGTGCCAGCAGCGTAGGGGACAATCGAAACACCATATATTTT. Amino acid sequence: CASSVGDNRNTIYF.

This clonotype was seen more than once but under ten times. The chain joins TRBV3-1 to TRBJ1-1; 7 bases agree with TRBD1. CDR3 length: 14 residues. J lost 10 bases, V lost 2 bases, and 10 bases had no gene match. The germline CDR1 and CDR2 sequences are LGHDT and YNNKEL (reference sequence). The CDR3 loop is CASSQRQGEGVAFF. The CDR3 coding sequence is TGTGCCAGCAGCCAACGACAGGGTGAGGGAGTAGCTTTCTTT.

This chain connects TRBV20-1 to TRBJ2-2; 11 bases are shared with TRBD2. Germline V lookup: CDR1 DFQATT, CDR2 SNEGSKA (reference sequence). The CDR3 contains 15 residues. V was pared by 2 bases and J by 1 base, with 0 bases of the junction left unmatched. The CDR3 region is CSARLAGGNTGELFF. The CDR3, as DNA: TGCAGTGCTAGACTAGCGGGGGGGAACACCGGGGAGCTGTTTTTT.

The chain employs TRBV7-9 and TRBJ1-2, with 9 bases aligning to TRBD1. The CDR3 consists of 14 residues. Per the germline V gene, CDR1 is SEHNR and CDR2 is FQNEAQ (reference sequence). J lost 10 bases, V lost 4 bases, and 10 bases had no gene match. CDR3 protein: CASSSSGTGTDYTF. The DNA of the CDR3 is TGTGCCAGCAGCTCGTCCGGGACAGGGACAGACTACACCTTC.

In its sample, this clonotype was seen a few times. CDR3: CASSPRLGPVSYNEQFF. CDR3 DNA sequence: TGCGCCAGCAGCCCGCGACTAGGACCCGTATCCTACAATGAGCAGTTCTTC. The chain recombines TRBV4-3 with TRBJ2-1; a weak D match, TRBD2 (6 bases). Trimming stripped 4 bases from V and 1 base from J, with 17 bases between. The V gene's germline CDR1 is LGHNA and CDR2 YSLEER. This CDR3 is built from 17 residues.

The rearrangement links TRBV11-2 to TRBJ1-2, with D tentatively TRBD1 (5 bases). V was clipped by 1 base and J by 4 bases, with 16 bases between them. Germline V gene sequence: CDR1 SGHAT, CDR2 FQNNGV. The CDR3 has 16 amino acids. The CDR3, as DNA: TGTGCCAGCAGCTTAGGCCCCAAGAGGGACGGCTATGGCTACACCTTC. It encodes CASSLGPKRDGYGYTF.

The CDR3 here is CANPDYQTGNTEAFF. The CDR3 DNA reads as TGCGCCAACCCAGACTATCAGACTGGGAACACTGAAGCTTTCTTT. This sequence joins TRBV4-3 and TRBJ1-1; D ambiguous. The CDR3 sequence is 15 residues long. V was trimmed by 10 bases and J by 1 base, leaving 19 bases between them. The germline CDR1 and CDR2 sequences are LGHNA and YSLEER.

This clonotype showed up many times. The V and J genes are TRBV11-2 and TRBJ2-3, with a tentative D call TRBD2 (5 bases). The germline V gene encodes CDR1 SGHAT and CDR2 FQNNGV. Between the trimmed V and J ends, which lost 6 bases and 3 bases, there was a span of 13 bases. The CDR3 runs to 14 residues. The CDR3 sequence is CASRFGVRTDTQYF. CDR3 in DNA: TGTGCCAGCAGATTCGGGGTTAGGACAGATACGCAGTATTTT.

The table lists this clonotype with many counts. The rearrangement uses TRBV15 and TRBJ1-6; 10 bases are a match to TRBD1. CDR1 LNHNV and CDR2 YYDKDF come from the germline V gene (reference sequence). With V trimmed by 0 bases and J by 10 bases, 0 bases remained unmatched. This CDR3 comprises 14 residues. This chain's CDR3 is CATSRETGGSPLHF. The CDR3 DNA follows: TGTGCCACCAGCAGAGAGACAGGGGGCTCACCCCTCCACTTT.

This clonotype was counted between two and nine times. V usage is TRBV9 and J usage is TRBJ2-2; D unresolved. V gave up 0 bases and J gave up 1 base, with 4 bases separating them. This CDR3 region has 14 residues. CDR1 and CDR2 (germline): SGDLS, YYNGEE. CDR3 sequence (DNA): TGTGCCAGCAGCGTAGATCTGAACACCGGGGAGCTGTTTTTT. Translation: CASSVDLNTGELFF.

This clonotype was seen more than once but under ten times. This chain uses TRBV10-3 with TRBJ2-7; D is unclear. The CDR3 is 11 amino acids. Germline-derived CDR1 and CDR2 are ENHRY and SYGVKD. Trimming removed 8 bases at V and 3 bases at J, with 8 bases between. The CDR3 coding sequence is TGTGCCATCGGAACTTACTACGAGCAGTACTTC. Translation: CAIGTYYEQYF.

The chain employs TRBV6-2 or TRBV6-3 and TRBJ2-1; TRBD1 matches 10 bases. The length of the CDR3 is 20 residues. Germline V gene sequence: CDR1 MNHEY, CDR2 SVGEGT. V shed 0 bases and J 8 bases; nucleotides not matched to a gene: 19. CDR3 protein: CASSYSNVPTGGQGMYEQFF. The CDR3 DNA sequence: TGTGCCAGCAGTTACTCGAACGTTCCTACAGGGGGACAGGGGATGTATGAGCAGTTCTTC.

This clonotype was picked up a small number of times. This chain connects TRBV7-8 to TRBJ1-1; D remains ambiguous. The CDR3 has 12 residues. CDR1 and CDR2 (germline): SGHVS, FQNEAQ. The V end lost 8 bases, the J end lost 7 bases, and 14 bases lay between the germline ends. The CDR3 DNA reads TGTGCCAGCTCCCACCCACGCGATGAAGCTTTCTTT. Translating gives CASSHPRDEAFF.

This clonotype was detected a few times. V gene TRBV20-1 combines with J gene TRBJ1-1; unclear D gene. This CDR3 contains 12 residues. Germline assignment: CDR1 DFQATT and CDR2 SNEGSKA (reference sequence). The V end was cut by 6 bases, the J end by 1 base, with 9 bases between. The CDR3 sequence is CSATKTNTEAFF. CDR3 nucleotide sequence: TGCAGTGCAACAAAAACGAACACTGAAGCTTTCTTT.

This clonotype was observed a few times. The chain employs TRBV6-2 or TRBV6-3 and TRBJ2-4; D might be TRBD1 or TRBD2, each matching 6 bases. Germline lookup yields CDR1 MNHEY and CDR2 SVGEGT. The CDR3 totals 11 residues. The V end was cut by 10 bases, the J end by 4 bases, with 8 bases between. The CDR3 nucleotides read TGTGCCACGGGGGCGAAAAACATTCAGTACTTC. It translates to CATGAKNIQYF.

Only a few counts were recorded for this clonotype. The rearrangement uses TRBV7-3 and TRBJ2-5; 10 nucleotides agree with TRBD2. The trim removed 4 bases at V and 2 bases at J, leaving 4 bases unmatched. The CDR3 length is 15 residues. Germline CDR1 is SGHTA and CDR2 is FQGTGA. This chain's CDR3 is CASSSLAGNQETQYF. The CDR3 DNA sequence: TGTGCCAGCAGCTCACTAGCGGGGAATCAAGAGACCCAGTACTTC. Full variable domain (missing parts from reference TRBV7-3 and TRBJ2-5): GAGVSQTPSNKVTEKGKYVELRCDPISGHTALYWYRQSLGQGPEFLIYFQGTGAADDSGLPNDRFFAVRPEGSVSTLKIQRTERGDSAVYLCASSSLAGNQETQYFGPGTRLLVL.

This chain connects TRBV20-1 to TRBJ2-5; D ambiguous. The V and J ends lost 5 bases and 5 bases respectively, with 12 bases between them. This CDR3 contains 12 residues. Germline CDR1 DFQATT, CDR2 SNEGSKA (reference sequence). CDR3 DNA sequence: TGCAGTGCTTCTGATGCGAGGGAGACCCAGTACTTC. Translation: CSASDARETQYF.

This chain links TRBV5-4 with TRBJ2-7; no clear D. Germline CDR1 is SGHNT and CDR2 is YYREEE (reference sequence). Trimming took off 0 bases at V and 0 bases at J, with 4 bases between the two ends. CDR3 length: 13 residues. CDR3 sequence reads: CASSLDNSYEQYV. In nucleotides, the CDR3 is TGTGCCAGCAGCTTGGATAACTCCTACGAGCAGTACGTC.

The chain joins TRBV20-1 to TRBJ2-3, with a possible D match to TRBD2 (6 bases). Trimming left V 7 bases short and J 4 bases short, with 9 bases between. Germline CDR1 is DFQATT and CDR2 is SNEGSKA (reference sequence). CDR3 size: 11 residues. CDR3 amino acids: CSDSGADTQYF. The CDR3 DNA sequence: TGCAGTGATAGCGGAGCAGATACGCAGTATTTT.

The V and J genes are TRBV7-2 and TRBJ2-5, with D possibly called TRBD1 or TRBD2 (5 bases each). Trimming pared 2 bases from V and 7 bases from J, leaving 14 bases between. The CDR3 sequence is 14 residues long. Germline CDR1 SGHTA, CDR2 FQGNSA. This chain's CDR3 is CASSLRGGSGTQYF. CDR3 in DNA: TGTGCCAGCAGCTTACGTGGGGGAAGTGGGACCCAGTACTTC.